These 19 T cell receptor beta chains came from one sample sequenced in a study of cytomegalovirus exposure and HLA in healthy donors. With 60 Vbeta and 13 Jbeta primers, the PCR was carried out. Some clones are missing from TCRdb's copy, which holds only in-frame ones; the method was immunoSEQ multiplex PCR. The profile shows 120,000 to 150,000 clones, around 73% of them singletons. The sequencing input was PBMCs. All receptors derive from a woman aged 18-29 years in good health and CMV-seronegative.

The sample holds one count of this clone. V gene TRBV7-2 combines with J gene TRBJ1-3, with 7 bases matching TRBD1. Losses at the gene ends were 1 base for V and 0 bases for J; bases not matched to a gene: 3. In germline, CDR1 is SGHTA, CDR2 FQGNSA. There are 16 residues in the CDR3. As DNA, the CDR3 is TGTGCCAGCAGCTTAGTTCAGGGGGTCTCTGGAAACACCATATATTTT. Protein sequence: CASSLVQGVSGNTIYF.

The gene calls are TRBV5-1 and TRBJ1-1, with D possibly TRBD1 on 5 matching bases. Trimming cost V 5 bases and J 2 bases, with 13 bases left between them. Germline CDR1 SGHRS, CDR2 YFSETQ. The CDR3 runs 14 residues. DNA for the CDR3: TGCGCCAGCAGTGGCGACAGAATAAACACTGAAGCTTTCTTT. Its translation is CASSGDRINTEAFF.

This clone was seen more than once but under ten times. The CDR3 region is CATMAGGLGDTQYF. CDR3 in DNA: TGTGCCACCATGGCGGGAGGGCTGGGAGATACGCAGTATTTT. The chain is built from TRBV6-1 and TRBJ2-3; TRBD2 matches at 9 bases. Germline V gene lookup returns CDR1 MNHNS and CDR2 SASEGT. This CDR3 contains 14 residues. The J segment lost 5 bases and the V segment lost 10 bases, leaving 10 bases of the junction unmatched.

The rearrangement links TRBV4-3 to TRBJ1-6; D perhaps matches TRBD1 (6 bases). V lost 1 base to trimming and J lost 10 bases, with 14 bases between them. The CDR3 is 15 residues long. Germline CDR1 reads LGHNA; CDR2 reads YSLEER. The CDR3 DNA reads TGCGCCAGCAGCCAAGGAAACAGGGTAAACTCACCCCTCCACTTT. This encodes CASSQGNRVNSPLHF.

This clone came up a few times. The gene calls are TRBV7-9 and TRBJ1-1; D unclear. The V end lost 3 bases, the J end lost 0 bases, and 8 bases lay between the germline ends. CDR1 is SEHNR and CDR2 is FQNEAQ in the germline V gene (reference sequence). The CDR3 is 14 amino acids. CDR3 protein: CASSLMSLNTEAFF. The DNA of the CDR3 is TGTGCCAGCAGCTTGATGAGCTTGAACACTGAAGCTTTCTTT.

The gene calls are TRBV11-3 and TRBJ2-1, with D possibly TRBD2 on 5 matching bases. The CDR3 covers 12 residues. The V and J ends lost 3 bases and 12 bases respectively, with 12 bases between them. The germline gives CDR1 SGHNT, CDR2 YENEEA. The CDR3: CASSLRGLRQFF. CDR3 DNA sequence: TGTGCCAGCAGCTTGCGAGGGTTACGGCAGTTCTTC.

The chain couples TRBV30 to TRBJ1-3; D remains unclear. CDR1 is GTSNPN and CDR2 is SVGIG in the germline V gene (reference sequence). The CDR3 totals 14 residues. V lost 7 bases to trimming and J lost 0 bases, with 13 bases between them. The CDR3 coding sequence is TGTGCCTCCTCGGGATCTTTCTCTGGAAACACCATATATTTT. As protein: CASSGSFSGNTIYF. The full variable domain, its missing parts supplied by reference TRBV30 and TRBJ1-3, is SQTIHQWPATLVQPVGSPLSLECTVEGTSNPNLYWYRQAAGRGLQLLFYSVGIGQISSEVPQNLSASRPQDRQFILSSKKLLLSDSGFYLCASSGSFSGNTIYFGEGSWLTVV.

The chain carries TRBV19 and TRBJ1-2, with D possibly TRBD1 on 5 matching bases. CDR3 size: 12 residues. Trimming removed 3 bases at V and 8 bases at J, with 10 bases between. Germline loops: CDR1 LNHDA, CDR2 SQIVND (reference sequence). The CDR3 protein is CASSIGGLGYTF. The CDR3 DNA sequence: TGTGCCAGTAGTATCGGGGGGTTGGGCTACACCTTC.

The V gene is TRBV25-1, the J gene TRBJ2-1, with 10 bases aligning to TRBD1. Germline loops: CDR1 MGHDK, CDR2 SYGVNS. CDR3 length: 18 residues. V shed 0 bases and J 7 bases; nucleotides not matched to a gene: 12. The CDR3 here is CASSEYIGTGVRQNEQFF. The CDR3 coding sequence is TGTGCCAGCAGTGAATATATAGGGACAGGGGTGCGACAGAATGAGCAGTTCTTC.

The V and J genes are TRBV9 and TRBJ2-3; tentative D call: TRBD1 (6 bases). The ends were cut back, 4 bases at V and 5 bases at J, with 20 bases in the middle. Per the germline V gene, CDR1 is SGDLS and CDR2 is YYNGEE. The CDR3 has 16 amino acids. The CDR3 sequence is CASSSSGGGREDTQYF. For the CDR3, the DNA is TGTGCCAGCAGCTCATCTGGTGGGGGCCGGGAAGATACGCAGTATTTT.

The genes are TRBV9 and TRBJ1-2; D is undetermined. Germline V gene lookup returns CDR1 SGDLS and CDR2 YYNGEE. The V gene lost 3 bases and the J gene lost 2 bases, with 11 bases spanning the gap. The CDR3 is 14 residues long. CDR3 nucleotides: TGTGCCAGCAGCGGTTACCGGGTCAACTATGGCTACACCTTC. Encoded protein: CASSGYRVNYGYTF. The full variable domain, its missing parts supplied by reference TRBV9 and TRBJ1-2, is DSGVTQTPKHLITATGQRVTLRCSPRSGDLSVYWYQQSLDQGLQFLIQYYNGEERAKGNILERFSAQQFPDLHSELNLSSLELGDSALYFCASSGYRVNYGYTFGSGTRLTVV.

CDR3 bases: TGTGCCACCCTACCCGGGACAGGATCTAACTATGGCTACACCTTC. Translated, it gives CATLPGTGSNYGYTF. The chain joins TRBV6-1 to TRBJ1-2; 8 positions agree with TRBD1. The CDR3 runs 15 residues. J was trimmed by 0 bases and V by 10 bases; bases with no gene match: 10. The germline CDR1 and CDR2 sequences are MNHNS and SASEGT.

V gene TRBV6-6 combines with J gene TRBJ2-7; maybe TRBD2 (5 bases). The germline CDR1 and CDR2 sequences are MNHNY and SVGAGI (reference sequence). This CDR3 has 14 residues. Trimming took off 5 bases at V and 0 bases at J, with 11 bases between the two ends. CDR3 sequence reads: CASSSLGSSYEQYV. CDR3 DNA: TGTGCCAGCAGTAGTCTAGGGAGCTCCTACGAGCAGTACGTC.

CDR3 in amino acids: CASSISIDNQPQHF. CDR3 sequence (DNA): TGTGCCAGTAGTATCAGTATCGACAATCAGCCCCAGCATTTT. V usage is TRBV19 and J usage is TRBJ1-5; D call uncertain. CDR3 length: 14 amino acids. CDR1 and CDR2 (germline): LNHDA, SQIVND (reference sequence). Trimming pared 3 bases from V and 3 bases from J, leaving 9 bases between.

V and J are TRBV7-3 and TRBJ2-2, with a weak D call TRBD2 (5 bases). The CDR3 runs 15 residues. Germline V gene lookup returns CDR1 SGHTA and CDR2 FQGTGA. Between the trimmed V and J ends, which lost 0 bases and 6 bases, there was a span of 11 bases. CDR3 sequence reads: CASSLTSGSAGELFF. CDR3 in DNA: TGTGCCAGCAGCTTAACCTCGGGATCGGCCGGGGAGCTGTTTTTT.

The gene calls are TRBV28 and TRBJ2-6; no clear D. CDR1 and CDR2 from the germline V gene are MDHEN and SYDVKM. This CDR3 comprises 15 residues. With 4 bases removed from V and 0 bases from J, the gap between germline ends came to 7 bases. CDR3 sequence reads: CASSSGSSGANVLTF. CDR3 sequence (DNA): TGTGCCAGCAGTTCCGGGTCCTCTGGGGCCAACGTCCTGACTTTC.

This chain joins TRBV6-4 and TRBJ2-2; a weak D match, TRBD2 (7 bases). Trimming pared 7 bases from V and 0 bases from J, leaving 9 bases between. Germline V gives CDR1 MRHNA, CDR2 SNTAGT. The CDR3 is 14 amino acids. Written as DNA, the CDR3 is TGTGCCAGCAAGGGGGGGGCGAACACCGGGGAGCTGTTTTTT. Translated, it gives CASKGGANTGELFF.

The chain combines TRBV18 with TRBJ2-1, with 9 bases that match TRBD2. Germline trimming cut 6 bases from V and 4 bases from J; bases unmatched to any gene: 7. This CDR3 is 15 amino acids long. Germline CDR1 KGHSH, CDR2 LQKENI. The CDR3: CASSPSSGTYNEQFF. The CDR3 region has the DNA TGTGCCAGCTCGCCCTCTAGCGGGACTTACAATGAGCAGTTCTTC.

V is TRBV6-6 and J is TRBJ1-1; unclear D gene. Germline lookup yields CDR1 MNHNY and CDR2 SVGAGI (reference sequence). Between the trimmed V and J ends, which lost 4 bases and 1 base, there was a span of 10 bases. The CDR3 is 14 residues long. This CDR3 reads CASSSSLGNTEAFF. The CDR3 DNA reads TGTGCCAGCAGTTCGAGCCTAGGGAACACTGAAGCTTTCTTT.